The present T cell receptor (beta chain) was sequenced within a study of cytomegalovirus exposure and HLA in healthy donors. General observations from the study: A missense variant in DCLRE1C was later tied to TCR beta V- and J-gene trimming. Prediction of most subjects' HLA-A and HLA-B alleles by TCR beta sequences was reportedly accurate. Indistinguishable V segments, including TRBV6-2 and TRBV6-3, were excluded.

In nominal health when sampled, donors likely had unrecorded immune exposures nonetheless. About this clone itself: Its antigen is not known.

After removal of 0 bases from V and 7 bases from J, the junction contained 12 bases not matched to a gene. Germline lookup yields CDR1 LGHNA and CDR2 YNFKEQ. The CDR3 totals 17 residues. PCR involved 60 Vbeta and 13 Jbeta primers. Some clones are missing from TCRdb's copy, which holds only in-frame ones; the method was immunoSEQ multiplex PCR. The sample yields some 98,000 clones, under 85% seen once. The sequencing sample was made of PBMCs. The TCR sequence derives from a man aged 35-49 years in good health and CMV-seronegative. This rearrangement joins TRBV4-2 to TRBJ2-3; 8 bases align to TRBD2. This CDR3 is CASSQDRTGGGPNTQYF. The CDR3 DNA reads TGTGCCAGCAGCCAAGACCGGACTGGCGGGGGGCCAAATACGCAGTATTTT.